This TCR beta chain appears in the sequencing data of a study of siplizumab effects on memory and regulatory T cells. The study's findings and limits: In the presence of siplizumab, alloreactive sequences traceable to unstimulated CD4+ memory cells were significantly reduced.

Sequenced by immunoSEQ multiplex PCR; TCRdb stores in-frame clones only, minus some. The sample records over 85,000 clones, 94% being singletons. Trimming shortened V by 2 bases and J by 6 bases, and 14 bases separated the two germline ends. CDR1 and CDR2 (germline): KGHSH, LQKENI. The CDR3 consists of 15 residues. This clone has only one observation. Its antigen is still unknown. This chain links TRBV18 with TRBJ2-1; D perhaps matches TRBD2 (6 bases). The sequence was collected from a human donor in good health. Sample: non-Treg CD4+ T cells sorted from blood. CDR3 loop: CASSPSNLAFNEQFF. CDR3 nucleotides: TGTGCCAGCTCACCAAGTAATCTAGCGTTCAATGAGCAGTTCTTC. Full variable domain (outside the CDR3, taken from reference TRBV18 and TRBJ2-1): NAGVMQNPRHLVRRRGQEARLRCSPMKGHSHVYWYRQLPEEGLKFMVYLQKENIIDESGMPKERFSAEFPKEGPSILRIQQVVRGDSAAYFCASSPSNLAFNEQFFGPGTRLTVL.